The next 14 T cell receptor beta chains were all read from a single sample in a study of lymphopenia after photon versus proton radiotherapy. The repertoire was sequenced with immunoSEQ multiplex PCR; TCRdb's copy has only in-frame clones and lacks some. Here the sample spans around 24,000 clones, under 85% being singletons. The specimen was peripheral blood, collected from a patient treated with photon-based radiotherapy. The receptors shown here come from a woman aged 45 to 65 with pancreatic cancer.

The chain uses TRBV29-1 and TRBJ1-2, with a possible D match to TRBD1 (5 bases). V was pared by 2 bases and J by 1 base, with 14 bases between. Germline CDR1 is SQVTM and CDR2 is ANQGSEA. The CDR3 runs 15 residues. CDR3 DNA: TGCAGCGTTGAAACCCCCCCGGGGCGTAACTATGGCTACACCTTC. Amino acids: CSVETPPGRNYGYTF.

The chain's CDR3 is CASSTLGQGSRLEQYF. The CDR3 region has the DNA TGTGCCAGCAGTACCCTCGGACAGGGATCCCGCTTGGAGCAGTACTTC. The chain combines TRBV27 with TRBJ2-7; 8 bases agree with TRBD1. Germline CDR1 MNHEY, CDR2 SMNVEV (reference sequence). The V and J ends lost 5 bases and 7 bases, in that order; junction bases with no gene match: 16. This CDR3 region has 16 residues.

This clone was recorded a few times. V and J are TRBV6-5 and TRBJ2-7; D not certain. V lost 6 bases, J lost 6 bases, and 15 bases lay in between. Looked up from germline, CDR1 is MNHEY and CDR2 is SVGAGI. The CDR3 runs 13 residues. CDR3 bases: TGTGCCAGCAGGCGGACCCGAGTCGGCGAGCAGTACTTC. It is translated as CASRRTRVGEQYF.

The chain joins TRBV9 to TRBJ2-1; D remains ambiguous. This CDR3 region has 14 residues. Germline CDR1 SGDLS, CDR2 YYNGEE. The V and J ends lost 0 bases and 8 bases respectively, with 12 bases between them. This chain's CDR3 is CASSVGSPGDEQFF. In nucleotides, the CDR3 is TGTGCCAGCAGCGTAGGATCGCCAGGTGATGAGCAGTTCTTC.

The chain has TRBV5-1 and TRBJ2-1; possible D gene TRBD2, 6 bases. With 3 bases removed from V and 7 bases from J, the gap between germline ends came to 11 bases. The CDR3 consists of 13 residues. Germline loops: CDR1 SGHRS, CDR2 YFSETQ. The CDR3 bases are TGCGCCAGCAGCTCCCAGGGAGGTAATGAGCAGTTCTTC. It is translated as CASSSQGGNEQFF. The whole variable domain, filled in from reference TRBV5-1 and TRBJ2-1, reads KAGVTQTPRYLIKTRGQQVTLSCSPISGHRSVSWYQQTPGQGLQFLFEYFSETQRNKGNFPGRFSGRQFSNSRSEMNVSTLELGDSALYLCASSSQGGNEQFFGPGTRLTVL.

The chain uses TRBV4-3 and TRBJ2-2, with no clear D. V was trimmed by 0 bases and J by 5 bases, leaving 7 bases between them. Germline values: CDR1 LGHNA, CDR2 YSLEER. The CDR3 extends over 14 amino acids. The CDR3 bases are TGCGCCAGCAGCCAAGATAGTGGGACCGGGGAGCTGTTTTTT. Residues: CASSQDSGTGELFF.

The chain recombines TRBV30 with TRBJ2-3; perhaps TRBD2 as D (6 bases). The V gene lost 3 bases and the J gene lost 1 base, with 23 bases spanning the gap. The germline CDR1 and CDR2 sequences are GTSNPN and SVGIG (reference sequence). This CDR3 comprises 18 residues. CDR3 sequence reads: CAWSDGGVADMGTDTQYF. In DNA form, the CDR3 reads TGTGCCTGGAGCGACGGAGGGGTAGCCGACATGGGCACAGATACGCAGTATTTT.

V and J are TRBV6-1 and TRBJ2-2; D is unclear. Germline CDR1 reads MNHNS; CDR2 reads SASEGT. The CDR3 has 10 residues. The V end was cut by 8 bases, the J end by 6 bases, with 4 bases between. The CDR3 loop is CASGSGELFF. Written as DNA, the CDR3 is TGTGCCAGCGGCTCCGGGGAGCTGTTTTTT.

The J gene is TRBJ1-3, the V gene TRBV29-1, with TRBD1 matching 7 bases. Germline CDR1 SQVTM, CDR2 ANQGSEA. This CDR3 contains 13 residues. V was pared by 6 bases and J by 0 bases, with 2 bases of the junction left unmatched. CDR3 nucleotides: TGCAGCGTGGGACAGAGCTCTGGAAACACCATATATTTT. This codes for CSVGQSSGNTIYF.

This chain links TRBV29-1 with TRBJ2-7, with D tentatively TRBD1 or TRBD2 (5 bases each). V lost 7 bases and J 2 bases, leaving 12 bases between the germline ends. Germline assignment: CDR1 SQVTM and CDR2 ANQGSEA. The CDR3 is 12 amino acids. DNA for the CDR3: TGCAGCGCCCAGAGGGGCACCTACGAGCAGTACTTC. Translated: CSAQRGTYEQYF.

J is TRBJ2-5 and V is TRBV5-6; TRBD2 matches 13 bases. The V gene end was trimmed by 2 bases and the J gene end by 4 bases; junction bases not matched to a gene: 8. Germline CDR1 is SGHDT and CDR2 is YYEEEE. The CDR3 consists of 17 residues. This CDR3 is CASSLGLAGAVGETQYF. The CDR3 DNA is TGTGCCAGCAGCTTAGGACTAGCGGGAGCGGTCGGAGAGACCCAGTACTTC. The full variable domain, with the rest looked up from reference TRBV5-6 and TRBJ2-5, is DAGVTQSPTHLIKTRGQQVTLRCSPKSGHDTVSWYQQALGQGPQFIFQYYEEEERQRGNFPDRFSGHQFPNYSSELNVNALLLGDSALYLCASSLGLAGAVGETQYFGPGTRLLVL.

The rearrangement links TRBV4-3 to TRBJ2-7; maybe TRBD1 (5 bases). With 0 bases removed from V and 0 bases from J, the gap between germline ends came to 18 bases. This CDR3 has 18 residues. Germline CDR1 LGHNA, CDR2 YSLEER. CDR3 nucleotide sequence: TGCGCCAGCAGCCAAGATTCCCCGGTCCACAGGAGCTCCTACGAGCAGTACTTC. This encodes CASSQDSPVHRSSYEQYF.

The rearrangement joins TRBV18 to TRBJ2-7; maybe TRBD1 (6 bases). The CDR3 runs 16 residues. Trimming removed 1 base at V and 0 bases at J, with 13 bases between. Germline assignment: CDR1 KGHSH and CDR2 LQKENI. The CDR3 DNA reads as TGTGCCAGCTCACCACAGGGACACGAAAGCTCCTACGAGCAGTACTTC. It encodes CASSPQGHESSYEQYF.

This chain connects TRBV6-5 to TRBJ2-7; D possibly corresponds to TRBD1 (6 bases). The V gene's germline CDR1 is MNHEY and CDR2 SVGAGI. The CDR3 spans 15 residues. Trimming pared 2 bases from V and 4 bases from J, leaving 15 bases between. The CDR3 reads CASSYRGRSDYEQYF. The CDR3 DNA reads TGTGCCAGCAGTTACAGGGGGAGATCGGATTACGAGCAGTACTTC.